These 20 T cell receptor beta chains were sequenced from one sample in a study of T cell repertoires in cytomegalovirus infection. TCRdb called the reads again in MiXCR, with one record for every CDR3 protein. The sample gives 900,000 to 950,000 distinct CDR3 sequences, less than 35% of which show up once; around 15% is in the top ten. For these TCRs, the target antigens are not known. The source was cultured CD8+ T cells from PBMCs, collected from culture after CMV antigen stimulation. These receptors were taken from a human donor in good health (CMV status not recorded). Some clones in this sample may be carry-over from other donors' samples.

J is TRBJ2-1 and V is TRBV4-1; either TRBD1 or TRBD2 may fit D (5 bases each). The germline V gene has CDR1 MGHRA and CDR2 YSYEKL. This CDR3 contains 16 residues. V was trimmed by 4 bases and J by 6 bases, leaving 19 bases between them. The DNA for the CDR3 is TGCGCCAGCAGCCTCGGTGAGGGGAATGGGGCCAATGAGCAGTTCTTC. Its translation is CASSLGEGNGANEQFF.

This sequence joins TRBV4-1 and TRBJ2-7; the D gene is possibly TRBD1 (6 bases). Germline V lookup: CDR1 MGHRA, CDR2 YSYEKL. Deletions cut 4 bases from V and 3 bases from J, with 13 bases between. CDR3 length equals 14 residues. CDR3 DNA sequence: TGCGCCAGCAGCCGTATTCAGGACAGCTACGAGCAGTACTTC. This encodes CASSRIQDSYEQYF.

The V gene is TRBV13, the J gene TRBJ2-2, with 7 bases aligning to TRBD1. Germline loops: CDR1 PRHDT, CDR2 FYEKMQ (reference sequence). This CDR3 is 15 amino acids long. Trimming took 0 bases from V and 6 from J; bases not matched to a gene: 4. CDR3: CASSLGGTVPGELFF. The CDR3 coding sequence is TGTGCCAGCAGCTTAGGAGGGACAGTCCCCGGGGAGCTGTTTTTT.

The sample holds a few counts of this clonotype. The V gene is TRBV7-3, the J gene TRBJ2-2, with D perhaps being TRBD1 or TRBD2 (7 bases each). There are 15 residues in the CDR3. Germline V gene lookup returns CDR1 SGHTA and CDR2 FQGTGA. V shed 8 bases and J shed 4 bases, with 17 bases lying between them. In DNA form, the CDR3 reads TGTGCCAGCGCGAATGGCAGGGGGGGCACCGGGGAGCTGTTTTTT. Protein sequence: CASANGRGGTGELFF.

The chain is built from TRBV6-2 or TRBV6-3 and TRBJ2-2; D unresolved. Looked up from germline, CDR1 is MNHEY and CDR2 is SVGEGT. The ends were cut back, 5 bases at V and 0 bases at J, with 13 bases in the middle. The CDR3 sequence is 16 residues long. CDR3 sequence (DNA): TGTGCCAGCAGTACAAACGGCTACCCGAACACCGGGGAGCTGTTTTTT. Translated, it gives CASSTNGYPNTGELFF.

This clonotype came up many times. The chain joins TRBV7-9 to TRBJ1-2, with a possible D match to TRBD1 (6 bases). The CDR3 loop spans 15 amino acids. V lost 5 bases and J lost 0, with 13 bases in between. Germline CDR1 reads SEHNR; CDR2 reads FQNEAQ (reference sequence). In DNA form, the CDR3 reads TGTGCCAGCAGCGTACTAGGGACACCTAACTATGGCTACACCTTC. The encoded protein is CASSVLGTPNYGYTF.

The gene calls are TRBV6-1 and TRBJ2-7; no reliable D call. Germline V gives CDR1 MNHNS, CDR2 SASEGT. The CDR3 extends over 12 amino acids. Trimming pared 8 bases from V and 0 bases from J, leaving 8 bases between. The CDR3 bases are TGTGCCAGCTTGGGGATCTCCTACGAGCAGTACTTC. Its protein is CASLGISYEQYF.

This clonotype was picked up many times. CDR3 protein: CASSLNLGTVNSPLHF. The CDR3 DNA follows: TGTGCCAGCAGCTTGAACCTCGGGACAGTTAATTCACCCCTCCACTTT. The J gene is TRBJ1-6, the V gene TRBV7-2, with 7 bases that match TRBD1. V was clipped by 3 bases and J by 6 bases; unmatched bases: 8. The CDR3 has 16 residues. The germline V gene has CDR1 SGHTA and CDR2 FQGNSA.

The chain carries TRBV4-3 and TRBJ1-6; D possibly corresponds to TRBD1 (5 bases). V lost 0 bases and J lost 10, with 10 bases in between. The CDR3 contains 14 residues. Germline CDR1 LGHNA, CDR2 YSLEER. The DNA for the CDR3 is TGCGCCAGCAGCCAAGACGGGGCGCGGTCACCCCTCCACTTT. It encodes CASSQDGARSPLHF.

The chain combines TRBV7-9 with TRBJ2-5; D could derive from TRBD1 or TRBD2 (5 bases each). The germline V and J ends were trimmed by 3 bases and 1 base, with 9 bases remaining between them. Germline V CDR1 and CDR2: SEHNR, FQNEAQ (reference sequence). The CDR3 sequence is 14 residues long. The CDR3 loop reads CASSFGAAQETQYF. CDR3 nucleotide sequence: TGTGCCAGCAGCTTCGGGGCAGCCCAAGAGACCCAGTACTTC.

J is TRBJ2-3 and V is TRBV4-2; the match to TRBD2 covers 8 bases. Per germline, CDR1 LGHNA and CDR2 YNFKEQ. Unmatched junction bases numbered 8, after V lost 1 base and J lost 5 bases. This CDR3 comprises 16 residues. The CDR3 loop is CASSQVARGALDTQYF. Here the CDR3 DNA reads TGTGCCAGCAGCCAAGTGGCGCGGGGGGCCCTAGATACGCAGTATTTT.

The V and J genes are TRBV6-5 and TRBJ1-5, with TRBD1 matching over 8 bases. Trimming cost V 6 bases and J 7 bases; bases outside gene matches: 8. The CDR3 runs 14 residues. The V gene's germline CDR1 is MNHEY and CDR2 SVGAGI. The CDR3 DNA is TGTGCCAGCAGCCCTCAGGGGGCTTTACAGCCCCAGCATTTT. As protein: CASSPQGALQPQHF.

This chain joins TRBV4-3 and TRBJ1-1; perhaps TRBD1 as D (5 bases). V lost 0 bases, J lost 6 bases, and 17 bases lay in between. Germline values: CDR1 LGHNA, CDR2 YSLEER. This CDR3 has 16 residues. CDR3 coding DNA: TGCGCCAGCAGCCAAGATTTATCGCCCGTGGGGGCTGAAGCTTTCTTT. Translated, it gives CASSQDLSPVGAEAFF.

The chain joins TRBV12-3 or TRBV12-4 to TRBJ2-3; no reliable D call. There are 14 residues in the CDR3. Trimming removed 2 bases at V and 5 bases at J, with 11 bases between. The CDR3 region has the DNA TGTGCCAGCAGTTTAAGTCCTGTGGGAGATACGCAGTATTTT. It specifies CASSLSPVGDTQYF.

The DNA of the CDR3 is TGTGCCAGCAGCTGGGGCGCCGGGACAGGGGGGAGCTCCTACGAGCAGTACTTC. Encoded protein: CASSWGAGTGGSSYEQYF. The rearrangement uses TRBV7-6 and TRBJ2-7, with 11 bases lining up with TRBD1. The V and J ends lost 4 bases and 0 bases, in that order; junction bases with no gene match: 11. The CDR3 spans 18 residues. The V gene's germline CDR1 is SGHVS and CDR2 FNYEAQ. The full variable domain, with the rest looked up from reference TRBV7-6 and TRBJ2-7, is GAGVSQSPRYKVTKRGQDVALRCDPISGHVSLYWYRQALGQGPEFLTYFNYEAQQDKSGLPNDRFSAERPEGSISTLTIQRTEQRDSAMYRCASSWGAGTGGSSYEQYFGPGTRLTVT.

The genes are TRBV18 and TRBJ2-7; either TRBD1 or TRBD2 may fit D (6 bases each). Trimming stripped 1 base from V and 0 bases from J, with 10 bases between. CDR3 length: 15 residues. Germline-derived CDR1 and CDR2 are KGHSH and LQKENI. The CDR3 loop reads CASSPRGASSYEQYF. The CDR3, as DNA: TGTGCCAGCTCACCACGGGGGGCTAGCTCCTACGAGCAGTACTTC.

The rearrangement uses TRBV6-5 and TRBJ2-1; TRBD2 matches 8 bases. This CDR3 comprises 16 residues. V shed 4 bases and J 4 bases; nucleotides not matched to a gene: 9. The germline V gene encodes CDR1 MNHEY and CDR2 SVGAGI. The CDR3 DNA follows: TGTGCCAGCAGTTCCTTGGGCGGGGGGTCGTACAATGAGCAGTTCTTC. Protein product: CASSSLGGGSYNEQFF.

This clonotype has a handful of counts. The V gene is TRBV6-6, the J gene TRBJ1-4, with D hard to call. The CDR3 has 16 amino acids. Trimming cost V 0 bases and J 8 bases, with 16 bases left between them. The germline V gene encodes CDR1 MNHNY and CDR2 SVGAGI (reference sequence). This chain's CDR3 is CASSYSMSGRPEKLFF. As DNA, the CDR3 is TGTGCCAGCAGTTACTCGATGTCCGGGCGTCCCGAAAAACTGTTTTTT.

This clonotype was picked up many times. The chain carries TRBV19 and TRBJ1-1; D is perhaps TRBD1 (5 bases). The CDR3 length is 18 residues. The germline V and J ends were trimmed by 5 bases and 2 bases, with 24 bases remaining between them. CDR1 and CDR2 (germline): LNHDA, SQIVND (reference sequence). CDR3 residues: CASSVGLPYGAFNTEAFF. For the CDR3, the DNA is TGTGCCAGTAGTGTGGGACTCCCCTACGGAGCCTTCAACACTGAAGCTTTCTTT.

This clonotype has only a few counts. The rearrangement uses TRBV24-1 and TRBJ2-1; 7 nucleotides match TRBD2. J lost 7 bases, V lost 7 bases, and 9 bases had no gene match. The CDR3 contains 14 residues. Per the germline V gene, CDR1 is KGHDR and CDR2 is SFDVKD. As DNA, the CDR3 is TGTGCCACCAGCGGGCGGGGGAGAGATAATGAGCAGTTCTTC. It encodes CATSGRGRDNEQFF.